One sample yielded the 20 T cell receptor beta chains listed below, sequenced in a study of blood T cell repertoires in COVID-19 (dated by TCRdb to 2020 to 2022). The method was the immunoSEQ multiplex PCR assay. TCRdb retrieved this table from immuneACCESS and kept in-frame rearrangements only. Not all clones are present; in checked studies, unresolved V genes account for under half, and no reason is known for the remainder. For this sample the table gives some 100,000 clones, of which 90% were detected only once. Of the sample, roughly 1.5% is held by the ten largest clones. Input material: peripheral blood. All receptors derive from a human donor with active COVID-19. The donor label of this sample is uncertain.

V gene TRBV5-6 combines with J gene TRBJ2-1; 8 bases map to TRBD2. The CDR3 is made up of 17 amino acids. CDR1 is SGHDT and CDR2 is YYEEEE in the germline V gene. V trimming: 2 bases; J trimming: 0 bases; junction bases outside the gene matches: 7. In DNA, the CDR3 is TGTGCCAGCAGCTTTCGACGGGGGGGCGTCTCCTACAATGAGCAGTTCTTC. Protein: CASSFRRGGVSYNEQFF.

This chain connects TRBV6-5 to TRBJ1-5; TRBD1 might be the D (6 bases). The germline V and J ends were trimmed by 6 bases and 7 bases, with 19 bases remaining between them. Germline loops: CDR1 MNHEY, CDR2 SVGAGI. This CDR3 region has 15 residues. The CDR3 spells CASSHSVGAEQPQHF. CDR3 in DNA: TGTGCCAGCAGCCACTCGGTGGGGGCTGAACAGCCCCAGCATTTT.

The chain employs TRBV2 and TRBJ1-4, with D possibly being TRBD1 (5 bases). The V and J ends lost 5 bases and 4 bases respectively, with 11 bases between them. Looked up from germline, CDR1 is SNHLY and CDR2 is FYNNEI. The CDR3 consists of 14 residues. This chain's CDR3 is CASSRQSYNEKLFF. CDR3 nucleotide sequence: TGTGCCAGCAGTCGACAGAGTTATAATGAAAAACTGTTTTTT.

V and J are TRBV6-1 and TRBJ1-5; D ambiguous. Germline CDR1 MNHNS, CDR2 SASEGT. V gave up 2 bases and J gave up 3 bases, with 5 bases separating them. The CDR3 has 13 amino acids. CDR3 amino acids: CASSEQINQPQHF. The CDR3 bases are TGTGCCAGCAGTGAACAGATCAATCAGCCCCAGCATTTT.

The chain employs TRBV12-3 or TRBV12-4 and TRBJ2-1; the D is unclear. The ends were cut back, 3 bases at V and 6 bases at J, with 9 bases in the middle. The CDR3 contains 13 residues. CDR3 sequence (DNA): TGTGCCAGCAGTTTTCGTTTAGTCAATGAGCAGTTCTTC. Amino acid sequence: CASSFRLVNEQFF.

V usage is TRBV6-6 and J usage is TRBJ1-1; 9 nucleotides match TRBD1. The CDR3 has 15 residues. The junction had 2 bases not matched to a gene; V was cut back by 2 bases and J by 1 base. Germline V gives CDR1 MNHNY, CDR2 SVGAGI (reference sequence). The CDR3 DNA is TGTGCCAGCAGTTACGGGGGACAGGGGAACACTGAAGCTTTCTTT. The encoded protein is CASSYGGQGNTEAFF.

The count of this clone is one. The chain recombines TRBV11-2 with TRBJ2-7, with 8 positions matching TRBD1. Unmatched junction bases numbered 8, after V lost 6 bases and J lost 4 bases. Germline V gene lookup returns CDR1 SGHAT and CDR2 FQNNGV. The length of the CDR3 is 14 residues. CDR3 residues: CASRTWTGKYEQYF. The CDR3 DNA sequence: TGTGCCAGCAGAACTTGGACAGGGAAATACGAGCAGTACTTC.

In nucleotides, the CDR3 is TGCGCCAGCAGCTTGGTTTTACTAGAGACCCAGTACTTC. This translates into CASSLVLLETQYF. The rearrangement uses TRBV5-1 and TRBJ2-5; the D is unclear. CDR3 length: 13 residues. Per germline, CDR1 SGHRS and CDR2 YFSETQ. The ends were cut back, 0 bases at V and 4 bases at J, with 7 bases in the middle.

The chain carries TRBV7-9 and TRBJ2-5; TRBD1 might be the D (5 bases). Germline CDR1 is SEHNR and CDR2 is FQNEAQ (reference sequence). V was cut by 4 bases and J by 5 bases, with 20 bases left in between. The CDR3 covers 16 residues. CDR3 bases: TGTGCCAGCAGCTCCCAAGGGGCAGGTACAAGGGAGACCCAGTACTTC. Translated, it gives CASSSQGAGTRETQYF. The whole variable domain, filled in from reference TRBV7-9 and TRBJ2-5, reads DTGVSQNPRHKITKRGQNVTFRCDPISEHNRLYWYRQTLGQGPEFLTYFQNEAQLEKSRLLSDRFSAERPKGSFSTLEIQRTEQGDSAMYLCASSSQGAGTRETQYFGPGTRLLVL.

V gene TRBV11-2 combines with J gene TRBJ2-5; 8 bases are shared with TRBD2. Germline V lookup: CDR1 SGHAT, CDR2 FQNNGV. J was trimmed by 5 bases and V by 4 bases; bases with no gene match: 15. The CDR3 is made up of 17 amino acids. The CDR3 is CASSSTLAGTSGETQYF. The DNA of the CDR3 is TGTGCCAGCAGCTCAACCCTGGCCGGGACTAGTGGGGAGACCCAGTACTTC.

This chain links TRBV7-2 with TRBJ1-1; D remains ambiguous. The V and J ends lost 1 base and 0 bases respectively, with 9 bases between them. CDR1 is SGHTA, CDR2 FQGNSA, per germline. This CDR3 is built from 15 residues. The chain's CDR3 is CASSLGGQLNTEAFF. The CDR3 nucleotides are TGTGCCAGCAGCTTAGGAGGCCAGTTGAACACTGAAGCTTTCTTT.

The rearrangement uses TRBV20-1 and TRBJ1-2; 10 nucleotides agree with TRBD1. The junction had 2 bases not matched to a gene; V was cut back by 6 bases and J by 7 bases. The CDR3 length is 11 residues. The germline V gene has CDR1 DFQATT and CDR2 SNEGSKA (reference sequence). The CDR3 is CSAGQGVGYTF. In DNA, the CDR3 is TGCAGTGCAGGACAGGGGGTTGGCTACACCTTC.

This sequence joins TRBV6-5 and TRBJ1-1, with 9 bases lining up with TRBD1. CDR3 length: 14 residues. Germline V gene sequence: CDR1 MNHEY, CDR2 SVGAGI. V lost 6 bases to trimming and J lost 4 bases; unmatched junction nucleotides: 6. In DNA, the CDR3 is TGTGCCAGCAGGGTGACAGGGGGGATCACTGAAGCTTTCTTT. It codes for CASRVTGGITEAFF.

The chain employs TRBV4-3 and TRBJ2-3; 8 bases are a match to TRBD1. Germline V gene sequence: CDR1 LGHNA, CDR2 YSLEER. The CDR3 spans 17 residues. After removal of 1 base from V and 5 bases from J, the junction contained 11 bases not matched to a gene. The CDR3 is CASSQGTGFQIGDTQYF. CDR3 DNA: TGCGCCAGCAGCCAAGGGACAGGGTTTCAGATTGGAGATACGCAGTATTTT.

This rearrangement joins TRBV28 to TRBJ2-5; 11 positions agree with TRBD2. The germline gives CDR1 MDHEN, CDR2 SYDVKM. The CDR3 loop spans 17 amino acids. With 5 bases clipped from V and 13 bases from J, the junction kept 21 bases outside the gene matches. CDR3 loop: CASSPLSVELAGGPRYF. Written as DNA, the CDR3 is TGTGCCAGCAGTCCATTAAGCGTGGAGCTAGCGGGAGGCCCACGGTACTTC.

The rearrangement uses TRBV7-6 and TRBJ1-3; 7 nucleotides line up with TRBD1. The CDR3 has 16 residues. CDR1 is SGHVS, CDR2 FNYEAQ, per germline. V was clipped by 1 base and J by 3 bases; unmatched bases: 6. CDR3 sequence: CASSLGLRDSGNTIYF. Written as DNA, the CDR3 is TGTGCCAGCAGCTTAGGGCTCCGGGACAGTGGAAACACCATATATTTT.

CDR3 DNA: TGTGCCAGCACCTCAAAAGAGACCCAGTACTTC. The encoded protein is CASTSKETQYF. The genes are TRBV7-9 and TRBJ2-5; no reliable D call. This CDR3 has 11 amino acids. Deletions cut 7 bases from V and 3 bases from J, with 6 bases between. The V gene's germline CDR1 is SEHNR and CDR2 FQNEAQ (reference sequence).

The J gene is TRBJ2-1, the V gene TRBV2, with a tentative D call TRBD1 (6 bases). The V and J ends lost 6 bases and 0 bases respectively, with 12 bases between them. The CDR3 consists of 15 residues. Germline assignment: CDR1 SNHLY and CDR2 FYNNEI. Here the CDR3 reads CASRRQESSYNEQFF. CDR3 DNA sequence: TGTGCCAGCAGACGACAGGAAAGCTCCTACAATGAGCAGTTCTTC. The whole variable domain, remainder taken from reference TRBV2 and TRBJ2-1, is EPEVTQTPSHQVTQMGQEVILRCVPISNHLYFYWYRQILGQKVEFLVSFYNNEISEKSEIFDDQFSVERPDGSNFTLKIRSTKLEDSAMYFCASRRQESSYNEQFFGPGTRLTVL.

In this sample, this clone turned up once. The V and J genes are TRBV7-9 and TRBJ2-5; 10 nucleotides align to TRBD2. The V gene's germline CDR1 is SEHNR and CDR2 FQNEAQ (reference sequence). The CDR3 totals 16 residues. J gave up 1 base and V 0 bases, and 2 bases lay outside the gene matches. The CDR3 sequence: CASSLASGGIQETQYF. CDR3 coding DNA: TGTGCCAGCAGCTTAGCTAGCGGGGGGATCCAAGAGACCCAGTACTTC.

The chain is built from TRBV10-1 and TRBJ2-7; D perhaps matches TRBD1 (6 bases). Looked up from germline, CDR1 is WNHNN and CDR2 is SYGVQD (reference sequence). V dropped 2 bases and J dropped 3 bases, with 17 bases sitting between them. The CDR3 has 16 residues. The DNA for the CDR3 is TGCGCCAGCAGTGAGGTTTATCAGGACAGAGTCTACGAGCAGTACTTC. This encodes CASSEVYQDRVYEQYF.